This note documents a single TCR beta chain sequence. This entry is derived from a study of blood T cell repertoires in COVID-19. Authors' methods: Amplification of reference gene primers provided the estimated nucleated cell counts. Sequenced by immunoSEQ multiplex PCR; TCRdb stores in-frame clones only, minus some. From that table come the V and J calls and clone size; the DNA was used to work out D and trimming. The table lists over 200,000 clones, around nine tenths of them singletons. CDR1 and CDR2 (germline): LGHNA, YSLEER. V lost 1 base and J 3 bases, leaving 27 bases between the germline ends. The CDR3 is 21 residues long.

The sequencing sample was made of peripheral blood. The sequence came from a man aged 55 to 70 who had recovered from COVID-19. This chain joins TRBV4-3 and TRBJ2-2, with D possibly being TRBD2 (7 bases). The CDR3 sequence: CASSQVRGTSLRGAHTGELFF. The CDR3 nucleotides read TGCGCCAGCAGCCAAGTTAGGGGTACCTCCCTCCGGGGGGCGCACACCGGGGAGCTGTTTTTT.